A single sample gave rise to the 26 T cell receptor beta chains below, sequenced in a study of blood T cell repertoires in COVID-19 (dated by TCRdb to the early 2020s). Library preparation employed the immunoSEQ multiplex PCR assay. TCRdb provides this immuneACCESS table in a form limited to in-frame rearrangements. Some clones are lacking; in checked studies, under half of them reflect an unresolved V gene, and why the rest are absent is not known. This sample comprises about 160,000 clones, roughly four fifths of them detected only once. Roughly a tenth of the sample is held by the ten biggest clonotypes. The sample was peripheral blood. The receptors derive from a human donor in a cohort sampled during active COVID-19.

This chain uses TRBV28 with TRBJ2-7; 12 bases agree with TRBD1. V dropped 3 bases and J dropped 7; count of bases not matched to a gene: 7. Germline assignment: CDR1 MDHEN and CDR2 SYDVKM. CDR3 length: 15 amino acids. The CDR3 here is CASSLWGQGAVEQYF. The CDR3 coding sequence is TGTGCCAGCAGTTTGTGGGGACAGGGGGCGGTTGAGCAGTACTTC.

V gene TRBV9 combines with J gene TRBJ2-3, with a possible D match to TRBD2 (5 bases). Trimming took off 0 bases at V and 3 bases at J, with 11 bases between the two ends. Germline V gene lookup returns CDR1 SGDLS and CDR2 YYNGEE. The CDR3 is 15 residues long. Here the CDR3 reads CASSVESRGTDTQYF. CDR3 DNA sequence: TGTGCCAGCAGCGTAGAAAGCCGGGGTACAGATACGCAGTATTTT. The entire variable domain, with the rest obtained from reference TRBV9 and TRBJ2-3, is as follows: DSGVTQTPKHLITATGQRVTLRCSPRSGDLSVYWYQQSLDQGLQFLIQYYNGEERAKGNILERFSAQQFPDLHSELNLSSLELGDSALYFCASSVESRGTDTQYFGPGTRLTVL.

The chain couples TRBV6-1 to TRBJ1-4, with 7 bases matching TRBD1. This CDR3 has 18 residues. Losses at the gene ends were 0 bases for V and 14 bases for J; bases not matched to a gene: 21. Germline-derived CDR1 and CDR2 are MNHNS and SASEGT. The CDR3 DNA reads TGTGCCAGCAGTGAAGCGTACGGAGGTTACAGGGGAGAAATACCGCTGTTTTTT. Its translation is CASSEAYGGYRGEIPLFF.

The rearrangement links TRBV19 to TRBJ1-2; perhaps TRBD1 as D (5 bases). The V end was cut by 1 base, the J end by 6 bases, with 21 bases between. CDR1 LNHDA and CDR2 SQIVND come from the germline V gene (reference sequence). CDR3 size: 17 residues. The CDR3 region has the DNA TGTGCCAGTAGTATAGCGGTCACAGGTCCATCCTTAGATGGCTACACCTTC. Its translation: CASSIAVTGPSLDGYTF.

CDR3 nucleotides: TGCAGCGTTCGGGGACAGGGGAGGCAGTACTTC. Translation: CSVRGQGRQYF. This rearrangement joins TRBV29-1 to TRBJ2-7; 10 positions agree with TRBD1. Trimming took 5 bases from V and 9 from J; bases not matched to a gene: 4. The V gene's germline CDR1 is SQVTM and CDR2 ANQGSEA. The CDR3 covers 11 residues.

In this sample, this clone turned up a few times. The chain recombines TRBV7-8 with TRBJ1-2; a weak D match, TRBD1 (6 bases). V lost 7 bases and J 7 bases, leaving 19 bases between the germline ends. The germline V gene encodes CDR1 SGHVS and CDR2 FQNEAQ. CDR3 length equals 14 residues. The CDR3 nucleotides are TGTGCCAGCACAGGCGGGGCGGGGGCCTCTGGCTACACCTTC. Its protein product is CASTGGAGASGYTF.

This sequence joins TRBV3-1 (or the pseudogene TRBV3-2) and TRBJ2-7, with D perhaps matching TRBD2 (6 bases). CDR1 LGHDT and CDR2 YNNKEL come from the germline V gene (reference sequence). Between the trimmed V and J ends, which lost 6 bases and 7 bases, there was a span of 16 bases. CDR3 length equals 13 residues. This CDR3 reads CASRQPGVTEQYF. The CDR3 nucleotides read TGTGCCAGCAGACAGCCGGGGGTTACAGAGCAGTACTTC.

This clone was counted a single time. The gene calls are TRBV7-2 and TRBJ1-1; D possibly corresponds to TRBD1 (5 bases). Per the germline V gene, CDR1 is SGHTA and CDR2 is FQGNSA. V lost 1 base and J lost 5, with 11 bases in between. This CDR3 has 14 amino acids. The CDR3 here is CASSLGAGGTEAFF. The CDR3 DNA is TGTGCCAGCAGCTTAGGAGCGGGGGGGACTGAAGCTTTCTTT.

The gene calls are TRBV7-6 and TRBJ2-5; no definite D call. This CDR3 is built from 17 residues. Trimming pared 3 bases from V and 2 bases from J, leaving 19 bases between. Germline-derived CDR1 and CDR2 are SGHVS and FNYEAQ. CDR3 in amino acids: CASSFPTPAGGQETQYF. The DNA for the CDR3 is TGTGCCAGCAGCTTCCCGACACCAGCAGGTGGACAAGAGACCCAGTACTTC.

The genes are TRBV30 and TRBJ1-3; possible D gene TRBD1, 5 bases. The CDR3 covers 15 residues. The germline V gene encodes CDR1 GTSNPN and CDR2 SVGIG (reference sequence). Trimming pared 2 bases from V and 0 bases from J, leaving 11 bases between. Here the CDR3 reads CAWSTDSYSGNTIYF. The CDR3 nucleotides are TGTGCCTGGAGTACAGACAGCTACTCTGGAAACACCATATATTTT.

The chain combines TRBV12-3 or TRBV12-4 with TRBJ2-7; D not certain. Trimming cost V 4 bases and J 4 bases, with 8 bases left between them. The length of the CDR3 is 12 residues. The CDR3 nucleotides are TGTGCCAGCAGTTCCCATCCATACGAGCAGTACTTC. Translated: CASSSHPYEQYF.

The chain carries TRBV5-1 and TRBJ1-2; 7 bases line up with TRBD1. V trimming: 3 bases; J trimming: 4 bases; junction bases outside the gene matches: 9. There are 15 residues in the CDR3. Germline CDR1 SGHRS, CDR2 YFSETQ. CDR3 nucleotide sequence: TGCGCCAGCAGCTCCTCACAGGGGACCTTCTATGGCTACACCTTC. Residues: CASSSSQGTFYGYTF. Together with reference TRBV5-1 and TRBJ1-2, the CDR3 gives the full variable domain: KAGVTQTPRYLIKTRGQQVTLSCSPISGHRSVSWYQQTPGQGLQFLFEYFSETQRNKGNFPGRFSGRQFSNSRSEMNVSTLELGDSALYLCASSSSQGTFYGYTFGSGTRLTVV.

This clone was seen a single time. V gene TRBV7-6 combines with J gene TRBJ2-1, with D possibly matching TRBD1 (6 bases). The CDR3 has 10 amino acids. The V gene's germline CDR1 is SGHVS and CDR2 FNYEAQ. V was pared by 5 bases and J by 13 bases, with 9 bases between. DNA for the CDR3: TGTGCCAGCAGCCAGACAGGACAGTTCTTC. Its protein product is CASSQTGQFF.

The rearrangement joins TRBV7-8 to TRBJ2-5; 11 bases are a match to TRBD2. The V gene end was trimmed by 5 bases and the J gene end by 3 bases; junction bases not matched to a gene: 8. CDR1 and CDR2 (germline): SGHVS, FQNEAQ. This CDR3 comprises 16 residues. The CDR3 loop reads CASSRGLAGLKETQYF. CDR3 nucleotide sequence: TGTGCCAGCAGCAGAGGACTAGCGGGCCTCAAAGAGACCCAGTACTTC.

This chain connects TRBV6-5 to TRBJ2-7, with 7 bases lining up with TRBD1. There are 13 residues in the CDR3. The germline gives CDR1 MNHEY, CDR2 SVGAGI. With V trimmed by 7 bases and J by 6 bases, 9 bases remained unmatched. CDR3 DNA sequence: TGTGCCAGCAAACAGGACAGGTTTAGCGAGCAGTACTTC. It yields the protein CASKQDRFSEQYF.

CDR3: CASSKDGPGGNGELFF. The CDR3 nucleotides are TGCGCCAGCAGTAAGGACGGCCCTGGGGGCAACGGGGAGCTGTTTTTT. This chain joins TRBV10-1 and TRBJ2-2, with a tentative D call TRBD1 (6 bases). Germline loops: CDR1 WNHNN, CDR2 SYGVQD (reference sequence). The CDR3 loop spans 16 amino acids. The V and J ends lost 5 bases and 7 bases respectively, with 20 bases between them.

In DNA, the CDR3 is TGTGCGAACTCCCAATTGGGAGGAGGTGGCTACACCTTC. This sequence encodes CANSQLGGGGYTF. The rearrangement uses TRBV28 and TRBJ1-2, with D uncertain. CDR1 is MDHEN, CDR2 SYDVKM, per germline. The CDR3 extends over 13 amino acids.

The CDR3 coding sequence is TGTGCCAGCAGCAATCGCCCGGGACTAGCCCCGTACCAAGAGACCCAGTACTTC. Translation: CASSNRPGLAPYQETQYF. V gene TRBV21-1 combines with J gene TRBJ2-5; no check of the table's D call, TRBD2, against the DNA was made. TRBV21-1 is classified as a pseudogene. CDR3 size: 18 residues.

This clone was observed once. This chain's CDR3 is CASSSVESTDTQYF. The CDR3 DNA follows: TGTGCCAGCTCCAGCGTTGAGAGCACAGATACGCAGTATTTT. The chain links TRBV18 to TRBJ2-3; D gene ambiguous. This CDR3 contains 14 residues. From germline, CDR1 is KGHSH and CDR2 LQKENI. With 6 bases removed from V and 0 bases from J, the gap between germline ends came to 10 bases. The entire variable domain, with the rest obtained from reference TRBV18 and TRBJ2-3, is as follows: NAGVMQNPRHLVRRRGQEARLRCSPMKGHSHVYWYRQLPEEGLKFMVYLQKENIIDESGMPKERFSAEFPKEGPSILRIQQVVRGDSAAYFCASSSVESTDTQYFGPGTRLTVL.

The chain links TRBV4-3 to TRBJ2-5, with TRBD1 identical over 7 bases. CDR1 LGHNA and CDR2 YSLEER come from the germline V gene. The CDR3 totals 15 residues. V lost 2 bases and J lost 9; bases outside the gene matches: 12. The CDR3 nucleotides read TGCGCCAGCAGCCAACAAGGACAGGATGCCGCGGCCCAGTACTTC. Its translation: CASSQQGQDAAAQYF.

The chain links TRBV5-1 to TRBJ2-2, with D possibly TRBD1 on 6 matching bases. V was shortened by 6 bases and J by 2 bases, with 11 bases between the two germline ends. The length of the CDR3 is 14 residues. CDR1 and CDR2 (germline): SGHRS, YFSETQ. This CDR3 is CASNRDTNTGELFF. As DNA, the CDR3 is TGCGCCAGCAACCGGGACACTAACACCGGGGAGCTGTTTTTT.

The chain is built from TRBV5-4 and TRBJ2-4; tentatively, D is TRBD2 (6 bases). Trimming removed 3 bases at V and 8 bases at J, with 15 bases between. The CDR3 spans 14 residues. CDR1 and CDR2 from the germline V gene are SGHNT and YYREEE (reference sequence). The CDR3 is CASSSLGSGDIQYF. CDR3 in DNA: TGTGCCAGCAGCTCTCTGGGTAGCGGCGACATTCAGTACTTC.

Turning to this clone: At the DNA level, this CDR3 is encoded by other sequences in the same sample as well. The J gene is TRBJ2-7, the V gene TRBV4-3, with TRBD2 matching 8 bases. The junction had 7 bases not matched to a gene; V was cut back by 0 bases and J by 3 bases. Germline assignment: CDR1 LGHNA and CDR2 YSLEER. This CDR3 region has 16 residues. The chain's CDR3 is CASSQDLTGGRYEQYF. DNA of the CDR3: TGCGCCAGCAGCCAAGATCTCACGGGGGGGCGCTACGAGCAGTACTTC.

Worth noting for this clone: This could be a read error, since a much larger clone is one nucleotide away. The V call is TRBV28, the J call TRBJ1-1; D is uncertain. The CDR3 extends over 11 amino acids. Looked up from germline, CDR1 is MDHEN and CDR2 is SYDVKM. Trimming left V 4 bases short and J 8 bases short, with 8 bases between. Here the CDR3 reads CASSSHPEAFF. The CDR3 DNA sequence: TGTGCCAGCAGTTCCCATCCCGAAGCTTTCTTT.

The chain couples TRBV5-1 to TRBJ2-7, with 10 bases that match TRBD1. Germline V gene lookup returns CDR1 SGHRS and CDR2 YFSETQ. V was clipped by 4 bases and J by 5 bases; unmatched bases: 6. The CDR3 extends over 14 amino acids. The CDR3: CASSQDRGRDEQYF. The CDR3 region has the DNA TGCGCCAGCAGCCAAGACAGGGGGCGGGACGAGCAGTACTTC.

This clone came up a few times. V is TRBV10-1 and J is TRBJ1-6, with D unclear. V lost 0 bases, J lost 13 bases, and 10 bases lay in between. Germline CDR1 WNHNN, CDR2 SYGVQD (reference sequence). This CDR3 is 13 amino acids long. The CDR3, as DNA: TGCGCCAGCAGTGAGTCGCTTTGGGCTCCCCTCCACTTT. It yields the protein CASSESLWAPLHF.